A single TCR beta chain is shown here with its context. Per the authors' pipeline: Using reference gene primer amplification, nucleated cell counts were estimated. This table comes from immunoSEQ multiplex PCR, and its TCRdb copy is limited to in-frame clones, with some not included. Clone size and the V and J calls come from that table; the DNA yielded D and trimming. Counted here are under 150,000 clones, approximately 90% occurring once; the ten biggest clones make up approximately 1.9%. With 2 bases clipped from V and 2 bases from J, the junction kept 6 bases outside the gene matches. Germline CDR1 reads SGHTA; CDR2 reads FQGNSA. There are 17 residues in the CDR3. These data come from a study of blood T cell repertoires in COVID-19. At the level of the study: PBMCs, B-cell-depleted T cells, or T cells provided the cDNA or gDNA that made up the material.

The specimen was peripheral blood. This clonotype originated in a human donor with active COVID-19. The donor label of this sample is uncertain. The rearrangement links TRBV7-2 to TRBJ2-5, with 12 bases identical to TRBD2. CDR3 sequence: CASSLFTSGGSQETQYF. The CDR3 coding sequence is TGTGCCAGCAGCTTATTTACTAGCGGGGGGTCACAAGAGACCCAGTACTTC.